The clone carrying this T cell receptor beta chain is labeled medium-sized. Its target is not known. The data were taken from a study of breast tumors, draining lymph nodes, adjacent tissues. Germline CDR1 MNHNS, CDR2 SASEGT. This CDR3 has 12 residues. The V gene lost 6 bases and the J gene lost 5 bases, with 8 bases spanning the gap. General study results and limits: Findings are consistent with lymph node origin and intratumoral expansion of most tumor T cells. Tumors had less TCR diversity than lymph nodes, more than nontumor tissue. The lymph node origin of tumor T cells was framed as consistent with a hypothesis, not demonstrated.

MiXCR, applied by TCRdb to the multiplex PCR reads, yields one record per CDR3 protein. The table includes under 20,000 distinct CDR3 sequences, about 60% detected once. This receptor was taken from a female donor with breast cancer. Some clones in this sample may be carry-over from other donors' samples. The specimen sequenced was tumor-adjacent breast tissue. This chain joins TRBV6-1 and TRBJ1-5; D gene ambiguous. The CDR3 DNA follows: TGTGCCAGCAGGCTTCTTTATCAGCCCCAGCATTTT. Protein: CASRLLYQPQHF.